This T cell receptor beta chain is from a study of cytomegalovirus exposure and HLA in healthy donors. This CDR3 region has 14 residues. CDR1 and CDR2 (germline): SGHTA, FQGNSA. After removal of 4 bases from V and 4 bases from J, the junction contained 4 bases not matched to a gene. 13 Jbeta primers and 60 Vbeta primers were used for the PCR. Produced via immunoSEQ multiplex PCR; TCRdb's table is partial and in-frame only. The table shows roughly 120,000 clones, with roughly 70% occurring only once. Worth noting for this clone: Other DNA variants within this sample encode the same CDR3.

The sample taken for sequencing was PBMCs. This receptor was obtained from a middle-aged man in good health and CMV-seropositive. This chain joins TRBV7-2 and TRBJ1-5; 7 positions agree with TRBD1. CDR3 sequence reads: CASSSTGNNQPQHF. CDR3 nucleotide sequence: TGTGCCAGCAGCTCGACAGGGAATAATCAGCCCCAGCATTTT. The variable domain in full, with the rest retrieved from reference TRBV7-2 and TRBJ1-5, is GAGVSQSPSNKVTEKGKDVELRCDPISGHTALYWYRQSLGQGLEFLIYFQGNSAPDKSGLPSDRFSAERTGGSVSTLTIQRTQQEDSAVYLCASSSTGNNQPQHFGDGTRLSIL.